Following are 27 T cell receptor beta chains from one sample sequenced in a study of Ad26.COV2.S vaccination and SARS-CoV-2 variants (dated by TCRdb to the early 2020s). Library preparation was by the immunoSEQ multiplex PCR assay. TCRdb holds this immuneACCESS table with in-frame rearrangements only. Some clones are missing; in checked studies, unresolved V genes explain under half, and the rest has no known cause. For this sample the table gives roughly 380,000 clones, of which about 90% were detected only once. The top ten hold 3% to 5% of the sample. This sample's time point label indicates: individuals recovered from natural SARS-CoV-2 infection. Sequences were derived from peripheral blood, sampled after recovery from COVID-19. The receptors originated from a human donor who had recovered from COVID-19.

The chain is built from TRBV27 and TRBJ1-6, with TRBD1 matching 8 bases. The CDR3 spans 15 residues. V lost 5 bases, J lost 7 bases, and 7 bases stayed unmatched. Germline V gives CDR1 MNHEY, CDR2 SMNVEV (reference sequence). The CDR3 region has the DNA TGTGCCAGCAGTCCAGGGGGCGCGAGGAATTCACCCCTCCACTTT. Amino acids: CASSPGGARNSPLHF.

The genes are TRBV29-1 and TRBJ2-2; TRBD1 might be the D (6 bases). CDR3 size: 13 residues. In germline, CDR1 is SQVTM, CDR2 ANQGSEA. V dropped 1 base and J dropped 4 bases, with 7 bases sitting between them. The CDR3 loop is CSVEVRGTGELFF. CDR3 sequence (DNA): TGCAGCGTTGAAGTCAGGGGCACCGGGGAGCTGTTTTTT.

The chain recombines TRBV10-3 with TRBJ2-1; weak D call: TRBD1 (5 bases). The CDR3 extends over 14 amino acids. Looked up from germline, CDR1 is ENHRY and CDR2 is SYGVKD. The ends were cut back, 8 bases at V and 5 bases at J, with 16 bases in the middle. In DNA, the CDR3 is TGTGCCATCTCAAGGGGATACCCAGACAATGAGCAGTTCTTC. Translated: CAISRGYPDNEQFF.

The chain carries TRBV5-5 and TRBJ1-4; tentative D call: TRBD1 (5 bases). V dropped 1 base and J dropped 8 bases, with 12 bases sitting between them. The CDR3 has 14 residues. The germline V gene has CDR1 SGHKS and CDR2 YYEKEE (reference sequence). CDR3 DNA sequence: TGTGCCAGCAGCTTGTGGGGGGAAGTCGAAAAACTGTTTTTT. It translates to CASSLWGEVEKLFF.

The chain employs TRBV6-2 or TRBV6-3 and TRBJ2-3, with 15 bases fitting TRBD2. V shed 4 bases and J 4 bases; nucleotides not matched to a gene: 0. Germline V gene lookup returns CDR1 MNHEY and CDR2 SVGEGT. CDR3 length equals 15 residues. CDR3 nucleotide sequence: TGTGCCAGCAGTTGGACTAGCGGGGGGGCAGATACGCAGTATTTT. This codes for CASSWTSGGADTQYF.

The chain uses TRBV7-2 and TRBJ1-3; no clear D gene. The V and J ends lost 3 bases and 0 bases respectively, with 12 bases between them. The length of the CDR3 is 16 residues. Germline loops: CDR1 SGHTA, CDR2 FQGNSA. The CDR3 protein is CASSFLTPSSGNTIYF. The CDR3 nucleotides are TGTGCCAGCAGCTTCTTGACACCGAGCTCTGGAAACACCATATATTTT. Variable domain in full (rest from reference TRBV7-2 and TRBJ1-3): GAGVSQSPSNKVTEKGKDVELRCDPISGHTALYWYRQSLGQGLEFLIYFQGNSAPDKSGLPSDRFSAERTGGSVSTLTIQRTQQEDSAVYLCASSFLTPSSGNTIYFGEGSWLTVV.

The V and J genes are TRBV2 and TRBJ1-1; D is unresolved. This CDR3 is built from 15 residues. Germline-derived CDR1 and CDR2 are SNHLY and FYNNEI. Trimming removed 3 bases at V and 1 base at J, with 12 bases between. The CDR3 DNA is TGTGCCAGCAGTGACTTTAGGGTTGAGAACACTGAAGCTTTCTTT. It translates to CASSDFRVENTEAFF.

The V gene is TRBV6-5, the J gene TRBJ2-1, with D tentatively TRBD2 (7 bases). This CDR3 contains 14 residues. CDR1 MNHEY and CDR2 SVGAGI come from the germline V gene. V was pared by 6 bases and J by 10 bases, with 19 bases between. The CDR3 sequence is CASSHPGGLFEQFF. The CDR3, as DNA: TGTGCCAGCAGCCATCCCGGGGGGCTATTCGAGCAGTTCTTC.

V and J are TRBV6-1 and TRBJ1-1; D is ambiguous. The CDR3 runs to 13 residues. Germline V lookup: CDR1 MNHNS, CDR2 SASEGT. The ends were cut back, 1 base at V and 6 bases at J, with 9 bases in the middle. CDR3 DNA: TGTGCCAGCAGTGAAGGAAAGGGTTCTGAAGCTTTCTTT. Translated, it gives CASSEGKGSEAFF.

This clone appeared once. The chain carries TRBV12-3 or TRBV12-4 and TRBJ1-2; D call uncertain. V shed 5 bases and J shed 4 bases, with 11 bases lying between them. This CDR3 has 13 residues. CDR3 region: CASSTGPPYGYTF. In DNA form, the CDR3 reads TGTGCCAGCAGTACCGGGCCCCCCTATGGCTACACCTTC.

J is TRBJ1-6 and V is TRBV6-1, with D uncertain. The V end lost 2 bases, the J end lost 8 bases, and 13 bases lay between the germline ends. This CDR3 contains 15 residues. Germline V gives CDR1 MNHNS, CDR2 SASEGT. CDR3 nucleotide sequence: TGTGCCAGCAGTGAACGTCCCACTAGGGATTCACCCCTCCACTTT. Its protein is CASSERPTRDSPLHF.

J is TRBJ1-4 and V is TRBV7-9, with D unclear. Germline loops: CDR1 SEHNR, CDR2 FQNEAQ (reference sequence). V was clipped by 1 base and J by 8 bases, with 14 bases between them. This CDR3 spans 15 amino acids. CDR3 DNA: TGTGCCAGCAGCTTAGATTCGGTAACCGACGAAAAACTGTTTTTT. This translates into CASSLDSVTDEKLFF.

This clone was seen a few times. The J gene is TRBJ1-2, the V gene TRBV7-9; D is unresolved. Germline V lookup: CDR1 SEHNR, CDR2 FQNEAQ (reference sequence). The CDR3 has 17 amino acids. Trimming pared 0 bases from V and 4 bases from J, leaving 18 bases between. Here the CDR3 DNA reads TGTGCCAGCAGCTTAGCTGCAGGACGTGCCTATCCCTATGGCTACACCTTC. Translation: CASSLAAGRAYPYGYTF.

The chain uses TRBV7-2 and TRBJ2-7; tentative D call: TRBD2 (6 bases). CDR3 length: 14 amino acids. V was clipped by 2 bases and J by 2 bases, with 10 bases between them. Per the germline V gene, CDR1 is SGHTA and CDR2 is FQGNSA. The CDR3 loop is CASSLSGGTYEQYF. The CDR3 DNA reads as TGTGCCAGCAGCTTATCCGGGGGAACCTACGAGCAGTACTTC.

The chain has TRBV13 and TRBJ2-2, with 8 bases identical to TRBD1. The CDR3 length is 16 residues. Trimming removed 3 bases from V and 3 bases from J; junction bases left unmatched: 6. The germline V gene has CDR1 PRHDT and CDR2 FYEKMQ (reference sequence). CDR3 sequence (DNA): TGTGCCAGCAGCTTCAGTAGCAGGGGGCACACCGGGGAGCTGTTTTTT. Translating it yields CASSFSSRGHTGELFF. The full variable domain, completed using reference TRBV13 and TRBJ2-2, is AAGVIQSPRHLIKEKRETATLKCYPIPRHDTVYWYQQGPGQDPQFLISFYEKMQSDKGSIPDRFSAQQFSDYHSELNMSSLELGDSALYFCASSFSSRGHTGELFFGEGSRLTVL.

The chain combines TRBV15 with TRBJ1-4; TRBD1 is a possible D gene (6 bases). Germline V CDR1 and CDR2: LNHNV, YYDKDF (reference sequence). This CDR3 comprises 14 residues. Trimming took 1 base from V and 8 from J, leaving 11 bases between them. The CDR3 is CATSRVRGGEKLFF. The CDR3 DNA reads TGTGCCACCAGCAGAGTCAGGGGTGGGGAAAAACTGTTTTTT.

In this sample, this clone turned up a few times. The rearrangement joins TRBV15 to TRBJ1-6; D is unresolved. Germline assignment: CDR1 LNHNV and CDR2 YYDKDF (reference sequence). Trimming took 1 base from V and 13 from J, leaving 11 bases between them. The CDR3 length is 13 residues. The CDR3 DNA sequence: TGTGCCACCAGCAGAGTAGCGGGAGCCCCCCTCCACTTT. It is translated as CATSRVAGAPLHF.

The chain combines TRBV11-2 with TRBJ1-1; D perhaps matches TRBD1 (6 bases). V lost 1 base and J lost 5, with 14 bases in between. Germline V CDR1 and CDR2: SGHAT, FQNNGV. CDR3 length: 15 amino acids. CDR3 nucleotide sequence: TGTGCCAGCAGCTTAGGGATTGGGGGCAGGACTGAAGCTTTCTTT. Translation gives CASSLGIGGRTEAFF.

The chain is built from TRBV7-9 and TRBJ1-2, with TRBD1 identical over 8 bases. V lost 2 bases to trimming and J lost 7 bases; unmatched junction nucleotides: 6. CDR3 length equals 14 residues. Germline values: CDR1 SEHNR, CDR2 FQNEAQ (reference sequence). CDR3 nucleotides: TGTGCCAGCAGCTTAAGCAGGGGGCCTCGTGGCTACACCTTC. Amino acid sequence: CASSLSRGPRGYTF.

This sequence joins TRBV6-1 and TRBJ1-6; D ambiguous. Germline CDR1 and CDR2: MNHNS and SASEGT. Trimming pared 6 bases from V and 2 bases from J, leaving 11 bases between. CDR3 length: 15 amino acids. The DNA of the CDR3 is TGTGCCAGCAGCTACAAAGTCCCCTATAATTCACCCCTCCACTTT. It yields the protein CASSYKVPYNSPLHF.

The chain carries TRBV27 and TRBJ2-1, with 8 nucleotides matching TRBD2. The CDR3 consists of 15 residues. Germline V gene lookup returns CDR1 MNHEY and CDR2 SMNVEV (reference sequence). Trimming removed 6 bases from V and 4 bases from J; junction bases left unmatched: 8. CDR3 DNA sequence: TGTGCCAGCAGCCCTTTGATAGCGGGGTACAATGAGCAGTTCTTC. Translation: CASSPLIAGYNEQFF.

The chain joins TRBV10-1 to TRBJ2-5; 12 bases map to TRBD2. CDR1 and CDR2 (germline): WNHNN, SYGVQD (reference sequence). The V and J ends lost 5 bases and 4 bases, in that order; junction bases with no gene match: 8. This CDR3 is built from 16 residues. The CDR3 DNA sequence: TGCGCCAGCAGTCCACTAGCGGGGGGTCGTGGAGAGACCCAGTACTTC. This codes for CASSPLAGGRGETQYF.

This rearrangement joins TRBV7-9 to TRBJ1-2; 9 bases match TRBD1. This CDR3 is 13 amino acids long. J was trimmed by 4 bases and V by 4 bases; bases with no gene match: 1. Germline V gene sequence: CDR1 SEHNR, CDR2 FQNEAQ (reference sequence). CDR3 loop: CASSSTGGYGYTF. CDR3 bases: TGTGCCAGCAGCTCGACAGGGGGCTATGGCTACACCTTC.

The chain uses TRBV20-1 and TRBJ2-1; no reliable D call. The germline gives CDR1 DFQATT, CDR2 SNEGSKA (reference sequence). This CDR3 is 11 amino acids long. V lost 4 bases, J lost 6 bases, and 7 bases lay in between. DNA of the CDR3: TGCAGTGCTACCCCTAGCAATGAGCAGTTCTTC. Translation: CSATPSNEQFF.

The chain is built from TRBV7-9 and TRBJ1-2; a possible D gene is TRBD1 (6 bases). Deletions cut 3 bases from V and 4 bases from J, with 12 bases between. This CDR3 is 14 amino acids long. Germline assignment: CDR1 SEHNR and CDR2 FQNEAQ (reference sequence). CDR3: CASSLEGGRYGYTF. Written as DNA, the CDR3 is TGTGCCAGCAGCTTGGAGGGGGGACGCTATGGCTACACCTTC.

V gene TRBV2 combines with J gene TRBJ2-3; D is uncertain. Trimming left V 3 bases short and J 8 bases short, with 6 bases between. The CDR3 is 11 amino acids. CDR1 is SNHLY, CDR2 FYNNEI, per germline. CDR3 bases: TGTGCCAGCAGTGATCGAGGTACGCAGTATTTT. Its protein is CASSDRGTQYF.

The chain employs TRBV19 and TRBJ1-4, with TRBD1 matching over 10 bases. CDR3 length: 15 amino acids. After removal of 6 bases from V and 5 bases from J, the junction contained 6 bases not matched to a gene. Germline V lookup: CDR1 LNHDA, CDR2 SQIVND (reference sequence). This CDR3 is CASSPGQGWNEKLFF. In DNA, the CDR3 is TGTGCCAGTAGCCCGGGACAGGGGTGGAATGAAAAACTGTTTTTT.